Listed here are 29 T cell receptor beta chains from one sample, sequenced in a study of shared clonotypes between healthy human individuals (dated by TCRdb to 2020 to 2021). To prepare the library, the immunoSEQ multiplex PCR assay was applied. TCRdb took over this immuneACCESS table, retaining in-frame rearrangements with V and J assigned. Such tables are incomplete; in checked studies, under half of the missing clones stem from an unresolved V gene, and the remainder is unexplained. The sample data list 2 million to 2.5 million clones, and 92% of these were observed just once. Around 0.4% of the sample is held by the ten biggest clonotypes. Sequences were obtained from naive CD4+ T cells from PBMCs. According to the study, the label for this sample's cell subset or site signals: CD45RA+ positively selected. Source of these receptors: a man aged 18 to 29 in good health. Some clones in this sample may be carry-over from other donors' samples.

This rearrangement joins TRBV30 to TRBJ1-1, with 12 positions matching TRBD1. V dropped 2 bases and J dropped 1; count of bases not matched to a gene: 14. This CDR3 has 19 residues. Germline V lookup: CDR1 GTSNPN, CDR2 SVGIG (reference sequence). In nucleotides, the CDR3 is TGTGCCTGGAGTACTAGGGACAGGGGGCGAGTCATGGCGAACACTGAAGCTTTCTTT. Amino acids: CAWSTRDRGRVMANTEAFF. The variable domain in full, with the rest retrieved from reference TRBV30 and TRBJ1-1, is SQTIHQWPATLVQPVGSPLSLECTVEGTSNPNLYWYRQAAGRGLQLLFYSVGIGQISSEVPQNLSASRPQDRQFILSSKKLLLSDSGFYLCAWSTRDRGRVMANTEAFFGQGTRLTVV.

The rearrangement uses TRBV12-5 and TRBJ2-5; D is unclear. Germline CDR1 is LGHNT and CDR2 is FRNRAP. The CDR3 covers 13 residues. V was clipped by 6 bases and J by 7 bases, with 15 bases between them. CDR3 loop: CASGPRGGGTQYF. Here the CDR3 DNA reads TGTGCTAGTGGCCCTCGAGGCGGTGGGACCCAGTACTTC.

This chain joins TRBV4-1 and TRBJ1-4; D gene unclear. Trimming stripped 4 bases from V and 8 bases from J, with 14 bases between. CDR1 and CDR2 (germline): MGHRA, YSYEKL. This CDR3 region has 14 residues. The CDR3 DNA follows: TGCGCCAGCAGCCTTGGACCCGACGGGGAAAAACTGTTTTTT. Its translation: CASSLGPDGEKLFF.

V is TRBV5-1 and J is TRBJ2-7; D is unclear. The CDR3 has 13 amino acids. The V end lost 4 bases, the J end lost 1 base, and 9 bases lay between the germline ends. CDR1 is SGHRS and CDR2 is YFSETQ in the germline V gene. This CDR3 is CASSLWKSYEQYF. The CDR3 nucleotides are TGCGCCAGCAGCCTGTGGAAGTCCTACGAGCAGTACTTC.

The CDR3 DNA follows: TGTGCCAGCAGCCAGGGGCGGGGAACCTACGAGCAGTACTTC. Protein: CASSQGRGTYEQYF. The genes are TRBV6-5 and TRBJ2-7, with D possibly being TRBD1 or TRBD2 (6 bases each). CDR3 length: 14 residues. The V end was cut by 6 bases, the J end by 2 bases, with 14 bases between. Germline V gives CDR1 MNHEY, CDR2 SVGAGI.

V usage is TRBV19 and J usage is TRBJ2-1; weak D call: TRBD2 (6 bases). From germline, CDR1 is LNHDA and CDR2 SQIVND (reference sequence). Trimming removed 6 bases at V and 2 bases at J, with 17 bases between. This CDR3 has 16 residues. The CDR3: CASRYAGTGAYNEQFF. In DNA form, the CDR3 reads TGTGCCAGTAGATACGCCGGGACTGGGGCCTACAATGAGCAGTTCTTC.

The sample holds a few counts of this clone. The chain carries TRBV15 and TRBJ2-1; D is perhaps TRBD1 or TRBD2 (5 bases each). V was clipped by 4 bases and J by 9 bases, with 7 bases between them. Germline assignment: CDR1 LNHNV and CDR2 YYDKDF (reference sequence). The CDR3 runs 11 residues. As DNA, the CDR3 is TGTGCCACCAGCATGGGACCTGAGCAGTTCTTC. Translating it yields CATSMGPEQFF.

In regard to this clone: The same CDR3 is also encoded by other DNA sequences in this sample. The chain is built from TRBV18 and TRBJ2-3; D unclear. Trimming stripped 2 bases from V and 3 bases from J, with 3 bases between. The V gene's germline CDR1 is KGHSH and CDR2 LQKENI. This CDR3 region has 12 residues. CDR3 sequence (DNA): TGTGCCAGCTCACCAGCGACAGATACGCAGTATTTT. Translated: CASSPATDTQYF.

The J gene is TRBJ2-5, the V gene TRBV5-1; D is uncertain. Germline V gives CDR1 SGHRS, CDR2 YFSETQ. The CDR3 loop spans 13 amino acids. V was pared by 3 bases and J by 1 base, with 7 bases between. The CDR3 bases are TGCGCCAGCAGCTCCCTTAGCCAAGAGACCCAGTACTTC. Protein product: CASSSLSQETQYF.

This sequence joins TRBV11-2 and TRBJ2-5; no firm D call. The CDR3 consists of 15 residues. Germline CDR1 and CDR2: SGHAT and FQNNGV. V was cut by 3 bases and J by 0 bases, with 11 bases left in between. CDR3 sequence: CASSFRATYQETQYF. Written as DNA, the CDR3 is TGTGCCAGCAGCTTCCGAGCCACGTACCAAGAGACCCAGTACTTC.

This chain uses TRBV6-5 with TRBJ1-4, with 7 bases aligning to TRBD1. CDR1 and CDR2 from the germline V gene are MNHEY and SVGAGI. V was pared by 7 bases and J by 8 bases, with 10 bases of the junction left unmatched. This CDR3 region has 14 residues. CDR3 coding DNA: TGTGCCAGCACCCGCCGGGACAGTCGCGAAAAACTGTTTTTT. It translates to CASTRRDSREKLFF.

This clone was seen a single time. The chain joins TRBV15 to TRBJ2-7, with a weak D call TRBD2 (6 bases). The CDR3 runs to 15 residues. V was cut by 0 bases and J by 5 bases, with 14 bases left in between. Looked up from germline, CDR1 is LNHNV and CDR2 is YYDKDF (reference sequence). CDR3: CATSRDPRESHEQYF. DNA for the CDR3: TGTGCCACCAGCAGAGATCCCCGGGAGTCCCACGAGCAGTACTTC.

The DNA of the CDR3 is TGTGCCAGCAGCATTCGTTCGCAGCGGAACTACAATGAGCAGTTCTTC. Protein: CASSIRSQRNYNEQFF. V gene TRBV7-2 combines with J gene TRBJ2-1, with D perhaps matching TRBD2 (5 bases). Trimming pared 5 bases from V and 3 bases from J, leaving 17 bases between. The CDR3 runs to 16 residues. Germline loops: CDR1 SGHTA, CDR2 FQGNSA.

A word on this clone: The sample has other DNA sequences that encode this CDR3 too. This rearrangement joins TRBV18 to TRBJ1-4, with a tentative D call TRBD1 (5 bases). This CDR3 comprises 14 residues. In germline, CDR1 is KGHSH, CDR2 LQKENI. V shed 2 bases and J shed 5 bases, with 9 bases lying between them. CDR3 amino acids: CASSPGAGNEKLFF. CDR3 sequence (DNA): TGTGCCAGCTCACCAGGGGCGGGAAATGAAAAACTGTTTTTT.

The gene calls are TRBV4-1 and TRBJ2-5, with 11 bases that match TRBD2. The CDR3 loop spans 15 amino acids. Germline trimming cut 6 bases from V and 4 bases from J; bases unmatched to any gene: 7. Per germline, CDR1 MGHRA and CDR2 YSYEKL. The DNA of the CDR3 is TGCGCCAGCAGGCCGACTAGCGGGATGGCAGAGACCCAGTACTTC. It specifies CASRPTSGMAETQYF.

This clone was recorded once. V is TRBV19 and J is TRBJ2-3; TRBD1 is a possible D gene (6 bases). This CDR3 has 13 residues. Germline values: CDR1 LNHDA, CDR2 SQIVND (reference sequence). V was clipped by 6 bases and J by 6 bases, with 13 bases between them. CDR3 coding DNA: TGTGCCAGTAGGTCTACAGGGCGCGATACGCAGTATTTT. This gives the protein CASRSTGRDTQYF. Together with reference TRBV19 and TRBJ2-3, the CDR3 gives the full variable domain: DGGITQSPKYLFRKEGQNVTLSCEQNLNHDAMYWYRQDPGQGLRLIYYSQIVNDFQKGDIAEGYSVSREKKESFPLTVTSAQKNPTAFYLCASRSTGRDTQYFGPGTRLTVL.

The chain has TRBV29-1 and TRBJ2-5, with 9 bases matching TRBD2. The CDR3 consists of 14 residues. V gave up 7 bases and J gave up 5 bases; unmatched junction bases: 11. Germline-derived CDR1 and CDR2 are SQVTM and ANQGSEA. The CDR3: CSAMGLATWETQYF. Written as DNA, the CDR3 is TGCAGCGCTATGGGACTAGCTACGTGGGAGACCCAGTACTTC.

This chain joins TRBV6-4 and TRBJ1-2; perhaps TRBD1 as D (5 bases). CDR1 and CDR2 (germline): MRHNA, SNTAGT. The CDR3 length is 17 residues. V was pared by 6 bases and J by 5 bases, with 25 bases between. The CDR3 DNA is TGTGCCAGCAGCGTTGAAGCTAAAAGACAGAGTCTGTATGGCTACACCTTC. It is translated as CASSVEAKRQSLYGYTF.

The chain uses TRBV4-3 and TRBJ2-7; weak D call: TRBD2 (6 bases). Per germline, CDR1 LGHNA and CDR2 YSLEER. V gave up 4 bases and J gave up 4 bases, with 20 bases separating them. This CDR3 has 16 residues. The CDR3 sequence is CASSRSSPGAAYEQYF. In DNA form, the CDR3 reads TGCGCCAGCAGCCGATCTTCCCCGGGAGCCGCGTACGAGCAGTACTTC.

The chain combines TRBV7-8 with TRBJ2-3, with D perhaps given as TRBD1 or TRBD2 (5 bases each). Trimming cost V 0 bases and J 3 bases, with 22 bases left between them. The germline V gene encodes CDR1 SGHVS and CDR2 FQNEAQ. This CDR3 contains 19 residues. CDR3 in DNA: TGTGCCAGCAGCTTAGCGCGAATTCCGGGACCCGGAACGACAGATACGCAGTATTTT. This codes for CASSLARIPGPGTTDTQYF.

The rearrangement links TRBV6-6 to TRBJ2-5; TRBD1 aligns across 10 bases. This CDR3 region has 16 residues. With 6 bases clipped from V and 1 base from J, the junction kept 8 bases outside the gene matches. Looked up from germline, CDR1 is MNHNY and CDR2 is SVGAGI (reference sequence). CDR3 protein: CASRPAGQGSQETQYF. The CDR3 region has the DNA TGTGCCAGCAGACCTGCGGGACAGGGGTCCCAAGAGACCCAGTACTTC.

The chain recombines TRBV5-4 with TRBJ1-2; D unresolved. The ends were cut back, 4 bases at V and 4 bases at J, with 11 bases in the middle. The CDR3 spans 13 residues. Germline assignment: CDR1 SGHNT and CDR2 YYREEE (reference sequence). The CDR3 coding sequence is TGTGCCAGCAGCCCGGACGGAATCTATGGCTACACCTTC. This encodes CASSPDGIYGYTF.

The count of this clone is one. The chain uses TRBV5-1 and TRBJ2-5; TRBD1 agrees at 9 bases. Germline V gene lookup returns CDR1 SGHRS and CDR2 YFSETQ. CDR3 length equals 16 residues. Germline trimming cut 0 bases from V and 5 bases from J; bases unmatched to any gene: 8. The CDR3 sequence: CASSLGLTGGGETQYF. Written as DNA, the CDR3 is TGCGCCAGCAGCTTGGGTCTCACAGGGGGCGGGGAGACCCAGTACTTC.

The V and J genes are TRBV7-9 and TRBJ2-7; no clear D. The CDR3 runs to 12 residues. V lost 3 bases and J 5 bases, leaving 8 bases between the germline ends. Germline V gives CDR1 SEHNR, CDR2 FQNEAQ (reference sequence). CDR3 in amino acids: CASSLSPNEQYF. The CDR3 DNA is TGTGCCAGCAGCTTGTCGCCGAACGAGCAGTACTTC.

The genes are TRBV6-1 and TRBJ1-2, with D possibly matching TRBD1 (5 bases). This CDR3 comprises 12 residues. V lost 10 bases to trimming and J lost 2 bases, with 11 bases between them. Germline CDR1 is MNHNS and CDR2 is SASEGT. Written as DNA, the CDR3 is TGTGCCACCCTGACAGCAAACTATGGCTACACCTTC. Protein product: CATLTANYGYTF.

V usage is TRBV10-3 and J usage is TRBJ2-7; D is perhaps TRBD2 (6 bases). The CDR3 has 15 amino acids. Trimming removed 3 bases at V and 4 bases at J, with 16 bases between. The germline V gene encodes CDR1 ENHRY and CDR2 SYGVKD. The CDR3 region is CAISDTIMAGYEQYF. The CDR3 DNA follows: TGTGCCATCAGTGACACAATAATGGCGGGGTACGAGCAGTACTTC.

The chain's CDR3 is CASSTAGTGGLEDGNTIYF. In DNA, the CDR3 is TGTGCCAGTAGTACGGCCGGGACAGGGGGCTTAGAAGACGGAAACACCATATATTTT. V gene TRBV19 combines with J gene TRBJ1-3; TRBD1 agrees at 12 bases. The CDR3 is 19 amino acids. V was clipped by 4 bases and J by 4 bases; unmatched bases: 14. CDR1 and CDR2 from the germline V gene are LNHDA and SQIVND (reference sequence).

The J gene is TRBJ2-7, the V gene TRBV19; 8 bases line up with TRBD1. The germline gives CDR1 LNHDA, CDR2 SQIVND (reference sequence). After removal of 5 bases from V and 2 bases from J, the junction contained 8 bases not matched to a gene. The CDR3 has 15 residues. The CDR3 DNA sequence: TGTGCCAGTAGTCAACCAGGGACAGGTACCTACGAGCAGTACTTC. Translated, it gives CASSQPGTGTYEQYF.

This clone was observed once. The V gene is TRBV4-1, the J gene TRBJ2-7; D uncertain. The germline gives CDR1 MGHRA, CDR2 YSYEKL. Trimming shortened V by 1 base and J by 2 bases, and 15 bases separated the two germline ends. The CDR3 sequence is 16 residues long. CDR3 amino acids: CASSQVHRYGPYEQYF. CDR3 nucleotide sequence: TGCGCCAGCAGCCAAGTGCATAGATACGGTCCCTACGAGCAGTACTTC.